This T cell receptor beta chain was recovered during a study of blood T cell repertoires in COVID-19. Study-wide context: PBMCs, B-cell-depleted T cells, or T cells provided the cDNA or gDNA that made up the material.

Trimming shortened V by 6 bases and J by 6 bases, and 17 bases separated the two germline ends. Germline CDR1 MNHEY, CDR2 SVGAGI. CDR3 length equals 14 residues. The method was immunoSEQ multiplex PCR; TCRdb's version includes in-frame clones alone and lacks a portion of them. Here the sample spans 200,000 to 250,000 clones, about four fifths being singletons. This clone has just one count. The chain couples TRBV6-5 to TRBJ1-1, with D unclear. Sequencing input: peripheral blood. The clonotype comes from a woman aged 70-85 years with acute or convalescent COVID-19. The CDR3 sequence: CASREQPERAEAFF. CDR3 nucleotides: TGTGCCAGCAGAGAGCAGCCGGAGAGGGCTGAAGCTTTCTTT.